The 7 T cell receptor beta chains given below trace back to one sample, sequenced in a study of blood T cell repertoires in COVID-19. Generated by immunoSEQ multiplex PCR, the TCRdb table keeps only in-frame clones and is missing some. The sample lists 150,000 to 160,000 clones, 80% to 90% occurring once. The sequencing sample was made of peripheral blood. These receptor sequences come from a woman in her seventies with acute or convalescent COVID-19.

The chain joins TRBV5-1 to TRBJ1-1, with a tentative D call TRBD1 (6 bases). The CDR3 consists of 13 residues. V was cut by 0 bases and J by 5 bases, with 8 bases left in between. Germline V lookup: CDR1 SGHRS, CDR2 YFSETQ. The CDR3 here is CASSLDQGTEAFF. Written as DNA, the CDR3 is TGCGCCAGCAGCTTGGATCAGGGGACTGAAGCTTTCTTT.

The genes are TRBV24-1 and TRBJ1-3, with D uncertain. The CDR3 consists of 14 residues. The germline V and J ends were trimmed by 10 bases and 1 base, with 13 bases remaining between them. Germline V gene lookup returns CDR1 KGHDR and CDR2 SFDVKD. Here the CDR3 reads CATFYYFSGNTIYF. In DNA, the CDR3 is TGTGCCACGTTTTATTACTTTTCTGGAAACACCATATATTTT.

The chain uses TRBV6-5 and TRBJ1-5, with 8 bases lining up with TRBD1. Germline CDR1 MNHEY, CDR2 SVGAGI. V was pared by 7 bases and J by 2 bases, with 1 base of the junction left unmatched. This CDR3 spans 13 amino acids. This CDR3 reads CASKGQGNQPQHF. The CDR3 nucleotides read TGTGCCAGCAAGGGACAGGGCAATCAGCCCCAGCATTTT.

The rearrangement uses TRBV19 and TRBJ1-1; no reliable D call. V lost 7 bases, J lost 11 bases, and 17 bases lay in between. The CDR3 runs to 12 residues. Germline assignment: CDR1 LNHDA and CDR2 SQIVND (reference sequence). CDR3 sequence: CASKSRAPGAFF. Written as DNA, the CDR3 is TGTGCCAGTAAGAGCCGGGCGCCGGGGGCTTTCTTT.

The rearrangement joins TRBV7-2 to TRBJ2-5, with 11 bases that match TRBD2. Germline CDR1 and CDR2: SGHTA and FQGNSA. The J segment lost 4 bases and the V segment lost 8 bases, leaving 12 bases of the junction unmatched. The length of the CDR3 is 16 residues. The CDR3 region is CASSPRRLAGTETQYF. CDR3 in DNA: TGTGCCAGCTCCCCCAGGAGACTAGCGGGGACAGAGACCCAGTACTTC.

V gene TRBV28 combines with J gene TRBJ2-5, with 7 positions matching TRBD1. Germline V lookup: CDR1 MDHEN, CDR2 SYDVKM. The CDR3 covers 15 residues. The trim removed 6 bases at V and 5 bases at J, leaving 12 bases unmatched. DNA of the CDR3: TGTGCCAGCAGCTTCAACCGACAGGGAGCGGAGACCCAGTACTTC. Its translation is CASSFNRQGAETQYF.

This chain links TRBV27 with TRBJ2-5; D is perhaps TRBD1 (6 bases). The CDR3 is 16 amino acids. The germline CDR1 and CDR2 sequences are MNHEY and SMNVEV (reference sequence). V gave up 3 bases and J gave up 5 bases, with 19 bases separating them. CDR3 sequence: CASSFLGQLGRETQYF. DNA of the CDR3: TGTGCCAGCAGTTTCCTCGGACAGCTGGGCCGGGAGACCCAGTACTTC.